Given below is one T cell receptor beta chain in context. The antigen this receptor binds is unknown. Within one base of it there is no much larger clone, and no base qualities were kept. TCR beta CDR3 regions were amplified from RNA transcripts for repertoire sequencing. The first round of RT-PCR was done with HTBI primers and the Qiagen OneStep RT-PCR kit, and was followed by a second round of multiplex PCR, then size selection and purification. Sequencing of the libraries was carried out on an Illumina HiSeq2000 in paired-end mode with 100 bp reads. The original methods were these. Reads were processed with SOAPnuke, discarding reads with adapters, uncalled bases, mean Phred below 15, or no exact constant-primer or identifier match. High-quality paired reads were merged with COPE v1.2.5. Each unique nucleotide sequence was treated as a clonotype, and MiTCR v1.1 was used to align the clonotypes to the IMGT TRB V, D and J references. Analysis was restricted to V-J combinations with a frequency above 0.0001, which covered roughly 99% of repertoires. For each V-J combination, a TCR clonal expansion and chaos score was defined as the ratio of F50 clonal expansion to chaos observed in the TCRdist matrix. Features were reduced by Welch's t-statistics and random forest to 10 to 15 V-J combinations, which fed a naive Bayes classifier. The similarity between thyroid and blood repertoires was quantified using the Morisita-Horn index. TCRdb passed the public sequencing reads through fastp at Q25 and MiXCR, retaining productive beta sequences. Under each unique CDR3 protein, matching rows form one entry showing the most common genes and DNA. The V and J calls here are based on TCRdb, not the publication. The sample contains roughly 400,000 distinct CDR3 sequences, about 15% of them found a single time. Approximately 2.4% of the sample goes to the ten largest clones.

This record belongs to a study of Graves' ophthalmopathy and Graves' hyperthyroidism (dated by TCRdb to about 2018). Study-level background: Peripheral blood samples were taken at the time of initial diagnosis, before any treatment was given. In roughly 6 hyperthyroidism patients, the T-cell repertoire of thyroid tissue was compared with the T-cell repertoire of blood. A discovery set of more than 90 patients (43 ophthalmopathy, about 59 stable hyperthyroidism) was enrolled to explore V-J signatures distinguishing ophthalmopathy from hyperthyroidism. After sampling, hyperthyroidism patients received methimazole starting at 30 mg daily, and ophthalmopathy patients received high-dose intravenous methylprednisolone. TCR beta repertoire signatures were used to distinguish Graves' ophthalmopathy from Graves' hyperthyroidism and to predict progression to ophthalmopathy. In total, 135 blood samples were TCR-sequenced: 40 to 45 ophthalmopathy, about 75 hyperthyroidism and roughly 17 hyperthyroidism-to-ophthalmopathy patients. For independent validation, a separate cohort was made up of roughly 19 hyperthyroidism patients plus 17 patients who later progressed from hyperthyroidism to ophthalmopathy. Points the paper makes about the study in general: No statistical method was used to set the sample size in advance, and the investigators knew which group each participant was assigned to. Most expanded thyroid clonotypes with frequency above 0.001 were also detected in blood, suggesting blood repertoires may reflect the thyroid immune response. In validation, the model predicted ophthalmopathy progression with about 64% sensitivity and less than 80% specificity; approximately 12 predicted patients were CT-confirmed with GO in a median of around 6 months. Ophthalmopathy was separated from stable hyperthyroidism by the 13-signature model with just under 90% sensitivity and about 83% specificity in cross-validation and with 80%/75% in the test set.

Hyperthyroidism was considered stable if no progression to ophthalmopathy occurred within 18 months of follow-up. Patients with hyperthyroidism were aged 18 to 65 years, had been newly diagnosed, and had a disease duration of less than 2 months. Patients with other autoimmune diseases, uncontrolled infections, pregnancy or lactation were excluded from the study. Clinical symptoms, serum thyroxine, TRAb, thyroid ultrasound and orbital computed tomography were used for diagnosis. Using Ficoll-Paque density gradient centrifugation, PBMCs were isolated from about 9.4 ml of fresh peripheral blood. Total RNA was extracted with Trizol reagent and quality-checked on an Agilent 2100 Bioanalyzer. From its cysteine to its phenylalanine, the CDR3 spans 17 amino acids. Only CDR3 DNA is held: 51 bases, read in frame from base 1. Trimming costs V 5 bases and J 7 bases, and their ends lie 23 bases apart. Sequences SGHDN (CDR1) and FVKESK (CDR2) are obtained from the germline V gene.

Sequenced: peripheral blood. The chain couples TRBV14 to TRBJ2-2; the D call is tentative, TRBD1 or TRBD2, as each matches 5 bases. The origin of this receptor is an adult woman with stable Graves' hyperthyroidism. The CDR3 protein is CASSSTYRDLRSGELFF. The bases are TGTGCCAGCAGCTCAACATACCGGGACCTCCGGAGCGGGGAGCTGTTTTTT. Full variable domain (CDR3 extended with the reference TRBV14 and TRBJ2-2 proteins): EAGVTQFPSHSVIEKGQTVTLRCDPISGHDNLYWYRRVMGKEIKFLLHFVKESKQDESGMPNNRFLAERTGGTYSTLKVQPAELEDSGVYFCASSSTYRDLRSGELFFGEGSRLTVL.